This T cell receptor (beta chain) was sequenced in a study of OX40 agonist ivuxolimab in advanced cancers. Study-wide background: Patients were treated with intravenous ivuxolimab, dosed at 0.01 to 10 mg/kg and infused every 2 weeks. Earlier treatment with anti-PD-1, anti-PD-L1 or anti-CTLA-4 was permitted, and over 35% had received some. Study conclusions and caveats: Compared with others, partial responders at 0.1-3.0 mg/kg displayed clonal expansion among the lowest.

As for this clone: Its matching antigen is unknown.

The length of the CDR3 is 14 residues. The germline V gene encodes CDR1 MGHRA and CDR2 YSYEKL. With 3 bases clipped from V and 9 bases from J, the junction kept 9 bases outside the gene matches. Autoimmune disease history or systemic immunosuppression disqualified patients. TCRdb keeps only in-frame clones here, not all; method: immunoSEQ multiplex PCR. The table has 38,000 or so clones, roughly 86% seen once. The chain carries TRBV4-1 and TRBJ2-3, with 7 bases matching TRBD2. The sequence was collected from an adult with an advanced solid tumor such as melanoma, head and neck, liver or kidney cancer. The material was CD4+ or CD8+ T cells sorted from blood, obtained in a trial of the OX40 agonist ivuxolimab. CDR3 DNA sequence: TGCGCCAGCAGCCAGGAAGCGGGATTAAGGACGCAGTATTTT. The encoded protein is CASSQEAGLRTQYF.